This TCR beta chain was retrieved from a study of cytomegalovirus exposure and HLA in healthy donors. The PCR used 60 Vbeta and 13 Jbeta primers. Sequencing used immunoSEQ multiplex PCR; TCRdb keeps in-frame clones, though not all of them. The sample lists around 200,000 clones; 65% to 90% were seen once. V was trimmed by 11 bases and J by 7 bases, leaving 15 bases between them. The CDR3 runs to 12 residues. From germline, CDR1 is SNHLY and CDR2 FYNNEI. The receptor's source is a woman aged 25 to 39 in good health and CMV-seronegative. The chain joins TRBV2 to TRBJ2-1, with a tentative D call TRBD2 (6 bases). The sample comprised PBMCs. The CDR3 DNA is TGTGCCTCCTCGGGAGCTATGAATGAGCAGTTCTTC. Translated: CASSGAMNEQFF.